This T cell receptor (beta chain) was documented in a study of shared clonotypes between healthy human individuals. The wider study: The study used three CD4 naive, three CD4 memory, two CD8 naive and one CD8 memory plate per donor. Study results and limitations: Approximately 5.1% was the fraction of naive CD4 clonotypes found shared across four donors. Only blood was sampled, and tissue TCR repertoires likely differ from blood ones.

Remarks on this clone: Its specificity is not known.

The method was immunoSEQ multiplex PCR; TCRdb's version includes in-frame clones alone and lacks a portion of them. The repertoire includes fewer than 1.4 million clones, 75% to 85% of them detected once, and 0.5% to 0.65% sits in the top ten. The CDR3 has 18 amino acids. V dropped 3 bases and J dropped 0; count of bases not matched to a gene: 8. The germline V gene has CDR1 LNHDA and CDR2 SQIVND (reference sequence). The chain uses TRBV19 and TRBJ1-5; 10 nucleotides agree with TRBD1. This TCR derives from a man in his late teens or twenties in good health. Some clones in this sample may be carry-over from other donors' samples. The specimen sequenced was memory CD4+ T cells from PBMCs. Subset meaning: CD45RA-negative fraction. The CDR3 protein is CASSIGQGGFYSNQPQHF. In nucleotides, the CDR3 is TGTGCCAGTAGTATCGGACAGGGGGGGTTTTATAGCAATCAGCCCCAGCATTTT.